This TCR beta chain was sequenced during a study of blood T cells in healthy people across ages. Study observations and caveats: Comparison with aged donors showed that long-lived donors had more naive CD4+ cells and higher diversity.

Together with a sample-barcoded 5' primer, a J-beta primer mix was included in a second PCR lasting roughly 6 to 12 cycles. A template-switch adaptor that had 12 random nucleotides put a tag on each cDNA molecule. TCRdb used MiXCR to reprocess the 5' RACE reads, holding one entry per CDR3 protein. Of about 730,000 distinct CDR3 sequences detected, approximately 39% appear once; the ten largest clones hold around 20%. The draw of peripheral blood yielded roughly 10 milliliters from each donor. Remarks on this clonotype: Its antigen is undetermined. One end of the junction does not line up with germline, which may come from a read error.

CDR3 length: 14 amino acids. The germline gives CDR1 SGHVS, CDR2 FQNEAQ. The rearrangement joins TRBV7-8 to TRBJ2-4, with D maybe TRBD2 (6 bases). Near its end, the DNA agrees better with TRBJ2-7, so the J call may be wrong. The specimen was blood. The TCR comes from a woman in her sixties or seventies in good health. The CDR3: CPSSLAPGAYEQYF. The CDR3 DNA sequence: TGCCCCAGCAGCTTAGCTCCGGGGGCCTACGAGCAGTACTTC.